This record covers a single TCR beta chain. What it binds is unknown. The record originates from a study of T cell responses to AZD1222 COVID-19 vaccine. Study-level results: Females outnumbered males among donors, who were mostly white British; clonal diversity was possibly underestimated. Unmutated variant regions are reportedly the target of nearly half of TCRs that are spike-specific. The study found vaccine-associated CD4 TCRs spanning spike, dominant at 160-218 and 743-854.

The CDR3 extends over 12 amino acids. V gave up 7 bases and J gave up 7 bases; unmatched junction bases: 6. TCRdb keeps only in-frame clones here, not all; method: immunoSEQ multiplex PCR. The sample has 90,000 to 150,000 clones; around 86% are singletons. The receptor comes from an adult who received the AZD1222 COVID-19 vaccine. The specimen was peripheral blood, collected 28 days after the second AZD1222 dose. This rearrangement joins TRBV12-3 or TRBV12-4 to TRBJ1-2; 7 bases map to TRBD1. In nucleotides, the CDR3 is TGTGCCAGCACCGAGGCAGGGGGTGGCTACACCTTC. Translating it yields CASTEAGGGYTF.